The T cell receptor beta chain described here comes from a study of beta chain features in type 1 diabetes. This clone was seen only a few times. No antigen is known for it. Expressed TCRB transcripts were sequenced because the isolated RNA had all been reverse transcribed beforehand. TCRdb's table, derived via immunoSEQ multiplex PCR, lists solely in-frame clones and lacks some. This table has 250,000 or so clones, around 20% appearing once. Isolation of CD4+ naive, central memory, regulatory and stem cell-like memory cells was achieved by sorting via CD45RO/CCR7/CD25/CD127/CD95/CD27. Notes on the study in general: Shortening that was moderate but significant affected the TCRB CDR3s of Type 1 diabetes patients in all four CD4+ subsets. Patients' naive, central memory and regulatory TCRB repertoires appeared more alike than those of healthy donors.

Sequencing used naive CD4+ T cells from blood. This TCR was sampled from a middle-aged woman with type 1 diabetes.

The DNA of the CDR3 is TGTGCCACCAGCAGAGATGCGGGAGGGCTGTATAATTCACCCCTCCACTTT. It encodes CATSRDAGGLYNSPLHF. V is TRBV15 and J is TRBJ1-6; D unclear. The V gene's germline CDR1 is LNHNV and CDR2 YYDKDF (reference sequence). V was pared by 0 bases and J by 4 bases, with 13 bases between. The CDR3 length is 17 residues.